This passage covers 6 T cell receptor beta chains from one sample sequenced in a study of monozygotic twins with inflammatory bowel disease. From its re-call of the 5' RACE reads, TCRdb lists each CDR3 protein once, without DNA. The specimen's table records around 370,000 distinct CDR3 sequences. The sample comprised blood. Receptors were obtained from a human donor with ulcerative colitis or Crohn's disease, or a healthy co-twin of an affected twin (not recorded which).

This rearrangement joins TRBV7-6 to TRBJ1-1; TCRdb's D gene call, TRBD1, goes unchecked for lack of DNA. In germline, CDR1 is SGHVS, CDR2 FNYEAQ. The CDR3 consists of 14 residues. This CDR3 is CASSLQGADTEAFF.

CDR3 sequence: CASSLLSGLSNQPQHF. This sequence joins TRBV12-3 or TRBV12-4 and TRBJ1-5. CDR3 size: 16 residues.

The chain combines TRBV6-2 or TRBV6-3 with TRBJ2-2. Germline V gene lookup returns CDR1 MNHEY and CDR2 SVGEGT. This CDR3 region has 20 residues. This CDR3 is CASSYTSWTHLRLGTGELFF.

CDR3: CASSVDRAGDEQFF. The gene calls are TRBV5-1 and TRBJ2-1; TCRdb names TRBD1, which stays unverified in the absence of DNA. Germline V gene sequence: CDR1 SGHRS, CDR2 YFSETQ. The CDR3 extends over 14 amino acids.

The genes are TRBV5-1 and TRBJ2-1. The CDR3 contains 16 residues. Germline assignment: CDR1 SGHRS and CDR2 YFSETQ. The CDR3 is CASSLYGSSSYNEQFF.

This rearrangement joins TRBV7-8 to TRBJ2-1; there is no DNA to check the TCRdb D call of TRBD1. This CDR3 comprises 14 residues. The germline V gene has CDR1 SGHVS and CDR2 FQNEAQ. The CDR3 spells CASSPYGVAGKQFF.